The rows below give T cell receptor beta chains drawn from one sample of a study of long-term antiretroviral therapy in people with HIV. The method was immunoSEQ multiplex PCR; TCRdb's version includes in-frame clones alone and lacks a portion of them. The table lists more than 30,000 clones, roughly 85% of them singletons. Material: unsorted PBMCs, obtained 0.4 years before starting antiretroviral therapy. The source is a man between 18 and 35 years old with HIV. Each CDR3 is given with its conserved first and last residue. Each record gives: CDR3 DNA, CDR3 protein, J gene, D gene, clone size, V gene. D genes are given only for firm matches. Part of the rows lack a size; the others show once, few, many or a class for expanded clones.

CDR3 DNA: TGTGCCAGCAGCCAGGGACTATGGGGACCAGATACGCAGTATTTT
CDR3 protein: CASSQGLWGPDTQYF
J gene: TRBJ2-3
D gene: TRBD2
clone size: -
V gene: TRBV14

CDR3 DNA: TGCGCCAGCAGCCACATAGACAGGACGGGTGAGCAGTACTTC
CDR3 protein: CASSHIDRTGEQYF
J gene: TRBJ2-7
D gene: -
clone size: -
V gene: TRBV4-3

CDR3 DNA: TGTGCCAGCAGCCAAGTGGGCGGGGAGCTGTTTTTT
CDR3 protein: CASSQVGGELFF
J gene: TRBJ2-2
D gene: -
clone size: -
V gene: TRBV6-6

CDR3 DNA: TGCAGCACTAGCGGGGCCGGTTACGAGCAGTACTTC
CDR3 protein: CSTSGAGYEQYF
J gene: TRBJ2-7
D gene: TRBD2
clone size: -
V gene: TRBV29-1

CDR3 DNA: TGTGCCAGCAGCCCACTAGCAGGCACAGATACGCAGTATTTT
CDR3 protein: CASSPLAGTDTQYF
J gene: TRBJ2-3
D gene: -
clone size: -
V gene: TRBV5-4

CDR3 DNA: TGTGCCAGCAGCCACAGGTGGACAGGGGGGGAGACCCAGTACTTC
CDR3 protein: CASSHRWTGGETQYF
J gene: TRBJ2-5
D gene: TRBD1
clone size: -
V gene: TRBV25-1

CDR3 DNA: TGCGCCAGCAGTCCGGGGGCAGGGTCACCCCTCCACTTT
CDR3 protein: CASSPGAGSPLHF
J gene: TRBJ1-6
D gene: -
clone size: -
V gene: TRBV10-1

CDR3 DNA: TGTGCCTGGAATAGCGGGAGGGAAACCGGGGAGCTGTTTTTT
CDR3 protein: CAWNSGRETGELFF
J gene: TRBJ2-2
D gene: TRBD2
clone size: -
V gene: TRBV30

CDR3 DNA: TGTGCCTGGGGGGCCGGGTTCACTGAAGCTTTCTTT
CDR3 protein: CAWGAGFTEAFF
J gene: TRBJ1-1
D gene: -
clone size: medium-sized
V gene: TRBV30

CDR3 DNA: TGTGCCAGTCGACAGGGGGCCCCTACGGGCACAGATACGCAGTATTTT
CDR3 protein: CASRQGAPTGTDTQYF
J gene: TRBJ2-3
D gene: TRBD1
clone size: -
V gene: TRBV19

CDR3 DNA: TGTGCCACCAGTTCTAGCGGCCCATATGGCTACACCTTC
CDR3 protein: CATSSSGPYGYTF
J gene: TRBJ1-2
D gene: -
clone size: -
V gene: TRBV15

CDR3 DNA: TGCGCCAGCAGCCAAGAGTTAGCGGATGGCACAGATACGCAGTATTTT
CDR3 protein: CASSQELADGTDTQYF
J gene: TRBJ2-3
D gene: -
clone size: -
V gene: TRBV4-1

CDR3 DNA: TGTGCCAGCAGTCTTAATAAGGGAGGAGAGCAGTACTTC
CDR3 protein: CASSLNKGGEQYF
J gene: TRBJ2-7
D gene: -
clone size: -
V gene: TRBV27

CDR3 DNA: TGTGCCAGCAGCCTCGGACAGGGGGAACCCTACGAGCAGTACTTC
CDR3 protein: CASSLGQGEPYEQYF
J gene: TRBJ2-7
D gene: TRBD1
clone size: -
V gene: TRBV16

CDR3 DNA: TGTGCCAGCAGTGAACCAGCGGGATGGCCCGAGCAGTACTTC
CDR3 protein: CASSEPAGWPEQYF
J gene: TRBJ2-7
D gene: TRBD2
clone size: -
V gene: TRBV2

CDR3 DNA: TGTGCCAGCAGCCACAACCCCTCGGGGCAGCCCCAGCATTTT
CDR3 protein: CASSHNPSGQPQHF
J gene: TRBJ1-5
D gene: -
clone size: -
V gene: TRBV7-2

CDR3 DNA: TGTGCCAGCTCACATTACGACTTGCAAGAGACCCAGTACTTC
CDR3 protein: CASSHYDLQETQYF
J gene: TRBJ2-5
D gene: -
clone size: -
V gene: TRBV18

CDR3 DNA: TGTGCCACCAGCAGAGCTTACGACACTGAAGCTTTCTTT
CDR3 protein: CATSRAYDTEAFF
J gene: TRBJ1-1
D gene: -
clone size: -
V gene: TRBV15

CDR3 DNA: TGTGCCACCGCTAGCGGGACCTACAATGAGCAGTTCTTC
CDR3 protein: CATASGTYNEQFF
J gene: TRBJ2-1
D gene: TRBD2
clone size: medium-sized
V gene: TRBV28

CDR3 DNA: TGTGCCAGCAGGCAACCCCGGGACAGGGGTTATGCTCAGCCCCAGCATTTT
CDR3 protein: CASRQPRDRGYAQPQHF
J gene: TRBJ1-5
D gene: TRBD1
clone size: -
V gene: TRBV28

CDR3 DNA: TGCAGGGGGCAGCTAGCCGGGCATTCACCCCTCCACTTT
CDR3 protein: CRGQLAGHSPLHF
J gene: TRBJ1-6
D gene: TRBD1
clone size: -
V gene: TRBV23-1

CDR3 DNA: TGTGCCAGCAGAGCGGGACGGAACTCTGGGGCCAACGTCCTGACTTTC
CDR3 protein: CASRAGRNSGANVLTF
J gene: TRBJ2-6
D gene: TRBD2
clone size: -
V gene: TRBV6-6

CDR3 DNA: TGTGCCAGCAGCGGGAATGAGCAGTTCTTC
CDR3 protein: CASSGNEQFF
J gene: TRBJ2-1
D gene: -
clone size: -
V gene: TRBV5-6

CDR3 DNA: TGTGCCAGCAGCTTGGCCGTCACCTCTGGGGCCAACGTCCTGACTTTC
CDR3 protein: CASSLAVTSGANVLTF
J gene: TRBJ2-6
D gene: -
clone size: -
V gene: TRBV5-5

CDR3 DNA: TGTGCCAGCTCGGAAACAGCTTCTGGGGCCAACGTCCTGACTTTC
CDR3 protein: CASSETASGANVLTF
J gene: TRBJ2-6
D gene: -
clone size: -
V gene: TRBV18

CDR3 DNA: TGTGCCAGCAGTGAGCCGGGGGAGCTGTTTTTT
CDR3 protein: CASSEPGELFF
J gene: TRBJ2-2
D gene: -
clone size: -
V gene: TRBV28

CDR3 DNA: TGTGCCAGCAAAAGCCTGGGACTAGCGGGAGGATATACGCAGTATTTT
CDR3 protein: CASKSLGLAGGYTQYF
J gene: TRBJ2-3
D gene: TRBD2
clone size: -
V gene: TRBV28

CDR3 DNA: TGTGCCAGCAGTTCCTTTAATGGGAGAGGCTACGAGCAGTACTTC
CDR3 protein: CASSSFNGRGYEQYF
J gene: TRBJ2-7
D gene: -
clone size: -
V gene: TRBV6-1

CDR3 DNA: TGCGCCAGTGGACAGGGGGAAGAGACCCAGTACTTC
CDR3 protein: CASGQGEETQYF
J gene: TRBJ2-5
D gene: TRBD1
clone size: -
V gene: TRBV5-1

CDR3 DNA: TGTGCCAGCAGTTTTACAGGGAACACTGAAGCTTTCTTT
CDR3 protein: CASSFTGNTEAFF
J gene: TRBJ1-1
D gene: -
clone size: -
V gene: TRBV6-5

CDR3 DNA: TGTGCCAGCAGCTCCAACCCCGGGACAATCACTGAAGCTTTCTTT
CDR3 protein: CASSSNPGTITEAFF
J gene: TRBJ1-1
D gene: -
clone size: -
V gene: TRBV7-2

CDR3 DNA: TGTGCCAGCAGCCCCTCCGGGAGGGCCGACACCGGGGAGCTGTTTTTT
CDR3 protein: CASSPSGRADTGELFF
J gene: TRBJ2-2
D gene: TRBD2
clone size: -
V gene: TRBV7-9

CDR3 DNA: TGTGCCAGCAGCCCAACGGGGACTAGCGGTCCCGGGGAGCTGTTTTTT
CDR3 protein: CASSPTGTSGPGELFF
J gene: TRBJ2-2
D gene: TRBD2
clone size: -
V gene: TRBV7-3

CDR3 DNA: TGTGCCAGCAGCCCGCAGGGGATCATGGGCTACGAGCAGTACTTC
CDR3 protein: CASSPQGIMGYEQYF
J gene: TRBJ2-7
D gene: -
clone size: -
V gene: TRBV7-8

CDR3 DNA: TGTGCCAGCAGCCAAGAGAACCGAAAGACCCAGTACTTC
CDR3 protein: CASSQENRKTQYF
J gene: TRBJ2-5
D gene: -
clone size: -
V gene: TRBV14

CDR3 DNA: TGTGCCAGCAGCCCAAATGGCATAGGGGCGGACAATGAGCAGTTCTTC
CDR3 protein: CASSPNGIGADNEQFF
J gene: TRBJ2-1
D gene: -
clone size: -
V gene: TRBV11-3

CDR3 DNA: TGTGCCAGCACCGTGGACGGATACACTGAAGCTTTCTTT
CDR3 protein: CASTVDGYTEAFF
J gene: TRBJ1-1
D gene: -
clone size: -
V gene: TRBV6-1

CDR3 DNA: TGTGCCAGCAGTTTATCGTGGGACACCAATCAGCCCCAGCATTTT
CDR3 protein: CASSLSWDTNQPQHF
J gene: TRBJ1-5
D gene: -
clone size: -
V gene: TRBV27

CDR3 DNA: TGCAGCGTTGCCCGCCAGGGGGCAGTGGCAGATACGCAGTATTTT
CDR3 protein: CSVARQGAVADTQYF
J gene: TRBJ2-3
D gene: TRBD1
clone size: -
V gene: TRBV29-1

CDR3 DNA: TGTGCCAGCAGCTTGGGTGGGGGAACCAAAAACATTCAGTACTTC
CDR3 protein: CASSLGGGTKNIQYF
J gene: TRBJ2-4
D gene: -
clone size: -
V gene: TRBV7-9

CDR3 DNA: TGCGCCAGCAGCCCAGGGGTGGCTGGAAACACCATATATTTT
CDR3 protein: CASSPGVAGNTIYF
J gene: TRBJ1-3
D gene: -
clone size: -
V gene: TRBV5-1

CDR3 DNA: TGCGCCAGCAGCCAAGATTTCAGCGGGGGACTCTACGAGCAGTACTTC
CDR3 protein: CASSQDFSGGLYEQYF
J gene: TRBJ2-7
D gene: TRBD2
clone size: -
V gene: TRBV4-1

CDR3 DNA: TGCGCCAGCAGCTTGGACACAGCCAGGGGGACCCAGTACTTC
CDR3 protein: CASSLDTARGTQYF
J gene: TRBJ2-5
D gene: -
clone size: -
V gene: TRBV5-1

CDR3 DNA: TGTGCCGGTCTAGAGGGCGTTTTGGACACCGGGGAGCTGTTTTTT
CDR3 protein: CAGLEGVLDTGELFF
J gene: TRBJ2-2
D gene: -
clone size: -
V gene: TRBV5-8

CDR3 DNA: TGCGCCAGCAGCTTGGTGTCTAGCGGGAGGGCCCTTCTCGAGCAGTACTTC
CDR3 protein: CASSLVSSGRALLEQYF
J gene: TRBJ2-7
D gene: TRBD2
clone size: once
V gene: TRBV5-1

CDR3 DNA: TGTGCCAGCAGCTTAGGGGGAGGGCTTTTTAACACCGGGGAGCTGTTTTTT
CDR3 protein: CASSLGGGLFNTGELFF
J gene: TRBJ2-2
D gene: TRBD2
clone size: -
V gene: TRBV7-6

CDR3 DNA: TGTGCCTGGAGAGCGCACCGGGACAGGGGAATCTACAATGAGCAGTTCTTC
CDR3 protein: CAWRAHRDRGIYNEQFF
J gene: TRBJ2-1
D gene: TRBD1
clone size: -
V gene: TRBV30

CDR3 DNA: TGTGCCAGCAGTCGACAGGGGGCGCAGGACTATGGCTACACCTTC
CDR3 protein: CASSRQGAQDYGYTF
J gene: TRBJ1-2
D gene: TRBD1
clone size: once
V gene: TRBV28

CDR3 DNA: TGTGCCAGCAGCTGGGGGCAGGGACAGTACTATGGCTACACCTTC
CDR3 protein: CASSWGQGQYYGYTF
J gene: TRBJ1-2
D gene: TRBD1
clone size: -
V gene: TRBV5-8

CDR3 DNA: TGTGCCAGCAGCCCAAGGACTAGCGGTATCACCCACTCCTACAATGAGCAGTTCTTC
CDR3 protein: CASSPRTSGITHSYNEQFF
J gene: TRBJ2-1
D gene: TRBD2
clone size: -
V gene: TRBV9

CDR3 DNA: TGTGCCAGCAGTTACGGCTGGGGGGAGAACTATGGCTACACCTTC
CDR3 protein: CASSYGWGENYGYTF
J gene: TRBJ1-2
D gene: -
clone size: few
V gene: TRBV6-5

CDR3 DNA: TGTGCCAGCAGCCCGGATCTTTTCAGGGGGCGGGAAAAACTGTTTTTT
CDR3 protein: CASSPDLFRGREKLFF
J gene: TRBJ1-4
D gene: TRBD1
clone size: once
V gene: TRBV7-6